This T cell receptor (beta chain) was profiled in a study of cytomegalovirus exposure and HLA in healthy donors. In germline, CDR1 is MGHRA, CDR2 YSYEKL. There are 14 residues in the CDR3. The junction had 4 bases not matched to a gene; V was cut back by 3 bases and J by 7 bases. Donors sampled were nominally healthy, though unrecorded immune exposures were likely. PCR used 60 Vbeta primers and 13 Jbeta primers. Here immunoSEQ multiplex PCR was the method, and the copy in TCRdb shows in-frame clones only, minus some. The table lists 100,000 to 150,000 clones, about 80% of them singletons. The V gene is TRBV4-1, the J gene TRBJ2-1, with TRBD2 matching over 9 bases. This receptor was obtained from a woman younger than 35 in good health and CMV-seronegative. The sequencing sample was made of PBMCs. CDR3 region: CASSQLTSGNEQFF. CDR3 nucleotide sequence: TGCGCCAGCAGCCAGCTTACTAGCGGGAATGAGCAGTTCTTC.